A single sample is the source of the 19 T cell receptor beta chains below, sequenced in a study of T cells after yellow fever vaccination. TCRdb independently ran MiXCR on the 5' RACE reads; one entry per CDR3 protein. The sample includes over 110,000 distinct CDR3 sequences, 7% to 9% seen only once; the top ten take roughly 0.76%. Here the sequenced sample was CD4+ T cells sorted from PBMCs, taken 5 days after the yellow fever booster vaccination. These receptors originate from a man younger than 45 who received the YFV17D yellow fever vaccine.

This clonotype is a singleton in its sample. V and J are TRBV20-1 and TRBJ2-4, with TRBD1 matching over 8 bases. The junction had 6 bases not matched to a gene; V was cut back by 6 bases and J by 8 bases. This CDR3 is built from 12 residues. The germline gives CDR1 DFQATT, CDR2 SNEGSKA (reference sequence). The CDR3 bases are TGCAGTGCCCGCCAGGGGGCGCACATTCAGTACTTC. It translates to CSARQGAHIQYF.

This clonotype was seen repeatedly, ten times or more. The chain carries TRBV7-2 and TRBJ2-2; 8 positions match TRBD2. The CDR3 has 15 residues. Per germline, CDR1 SGHTA and CDR2 FQGNSA. V lost 6 bases, J lost 7 bases, and 10 bases stayed unmatched. CDR3 DNA sequence: TGTGCCAGCAGAGAGCGGGAGTTCCTGTTCGGGGAGCTGTTTTTT. It specifies CASREREFLFGELFF.

This clonotype was detected many times. The chain couples TRBV7-9 to TRBJ2-7, with 7 bases that match TRBD2. V lost 6 bases to trimming and J lost 2 bases; unmatched junction nucleotides: 7. The CDR3 is made up of 14 amino acids. Germline lookup yields CDR1 SEHNR and CDR2 FQNEAQ (reference sequence). CDR3 sequence reads: CASRKSGITYEQYF. The CDR3 region has the DNA TGTGCCAGCAGAAAAAGCGGGATCACCTACGAGCAGTACTTC.

This clonotype was detected many times. This chain joins TRBV6-2 or TRBV6-3 and TRBJ2-7, with D perhaps given as TRBD1 or TRBD2 (5 bases each). V shed 5 bases and J shed 3 bases, with 14 bases lying between them. The V gene's germline CDR1 is MNHEY and CDR2 SVGEGT. There are 14 residues in the CDR3. The CDR3 DNA reads TGTGCCAGCAGTAGAACAGGACTCCTCTACGAGCAGTACTTC. Amino acids: CASSRTGLLYEQYF.

Many counts were recorded for this clonotype. The chain joins TRBV5-1 to TRBJ2-1; the D is unclear. Germline-derived CDR1 and CDR2 are SGHRS and YFSETQ. This CDR3 has 13 residues. Trimming cost V 10 bases and J 0 bases, with 11 bases left between them. CDR3 region: CASTVDSYNEQFF. DNA for the CDR3: TGCGCCTCGACGGTGGACTCCTACAATGAGCAGTTCTTC.

Turning to this clonotype: A much larger clone sits a single nucleotide away, making a read error possible. This chain uses TRBV5-1 with TRBJ2-7; the D is unclear. This CDR3 region has 14 residues. The germline CDR1 and CDR2 sequences are SGHRS and YFSETQ. V shed 6 bases and J shed 8 bases, with 21 bases lying between them. The DNA for the CDR3 is TGCGCCAGCAAGTTTACAGCTGCACCGTCGAAGCAGTACTTC. As protein: CASKFTAAPSKQYF.

This clonotype has at least ten counts. This chain links TRBV20-1 with TRBJ2-7, with TRBD2 identical over 11 bases. The CDR3 has 13 amino acids. CDR1 is DFQATT and CDR2 is SNEGSKA in the germline V gene (reference sequence). CDR3 loop: CRAGTSGTYEQYF. CDR3 in DNA: TGCAGAGCAGGGACTAGCGGTACCTACGAGCAGTACTTC.

The chain is built from TRBV7-2 and TRBJ2-1; the match to TRBD2 covers 9 bases. V gave up 2 bases and J gave up 9 bases; unmatched junction bases: 11. CDR1 is SGHTA and CDR2 is FQGNSA in the germline V gene. The CDR3 spans 16 residues. The CDR3 region is CASSLSASGNSGEQFF. The CDR3 DNA sequence: TGTGCCAGCAGCTTATCCGCTAGCGGGAATAGTGGTGAGCAGTTCTTC.

The rearrangement uses TRBV6-5 and TRBJ1-1, with 9 bases identical to TRBD1. CDR1 and CDR2 from the germline V gene are MNHEY and SVGAGI. CDR3 length: 14 residues. V trimming: 3 bases; J trimming: 5 bases; junction bases outside the gene matches: 4. The chain's CDR3 is CASSYPDRGTEAFF. The CDR3 DNA reads TGTGCCAGCAGTTATCCGGACAGGGGTACTGAAGCTTTCTTT.

The chain combines TRBV7-7 with TRBJ2-3; 12 bases match TRBD2. CDR1 and CDR2 from the germline V gene are SSHAT and FNYEAQ (reference sequence). The junction had 3 bases not matched to a gene; V was cut back by 5 bases and J by 0 bases. The CDR3 contains 16 residues. The CDR3 reads CASSPGTSGSTDTQYF. The CDR3 DNA reads as TGTGCCAGCAGCCCGGGGACTAGCGGGAGCACAGATACGCAGTATTTT.

The table lists this clonotype with many counts. The chain employs TRBV5-4 and TRBJ2-1; TRBD1 or TRBD2 may be the D gene (6 bases each). The CDR3 spans 15 residues. Trimming removed 0 bases from V and 4 bases from J, with 11 bases in between. Germline assignment: CDR1 SGHNT and CDR2 YYREEE (reference sequence). The CDR3 reads CASSLEAGQYNEQFF. In DNA, the CDR3 is TGTGCCAGCAGCTTGGAGGCGGGACAATACAATGAGCAGTTCTTC. The whole variable domain, remainder taken from reference TRBV5-4 and TRBJ2-1, is ETGVTQSPTHLIKTRGQQVTLRCSSQSGHNTVSWYQQALGQGPQFIFQYYREEENGRGNFPPRFSGLQFPNYSSELNVNALELDDSALYLCASSLEAGQYNEQFFGPGTRLTVL.

V usage is TRBV19 and J usage is TRBJ1-2; D is uncertain. Trimming left V 3 bases short and J 8 bases short, with 13 bases between. The CDR3 consists of 13 residues. Germline assignment: CDR1 LNHDA and CDR2 SQIVND (reference sequence). The CDR3 coding sequence is TGTGCCAGTAGTATGGAGTTCGACAACGGCTACACCTTC. Its protein product is CASSMEFDNGYTF. The full variable domain, rest sourced from reference TRBV19 and TRBJ1-2, is DGGITQSPKYLFRKEGQNVTLSCEQNLNHDAMYWYRQDPGQGLRLIYYSQIVNDFQKGDIAEGYSVSREKKESFPLTVTSAQKNPTAFYLCASSMEFDNGYTFGSGTRLTVV.

This clonotype was seen a handful of times. The chain uses TRBV12-2 and TRBJ2-6; TRBD1 is the table's D call, not checked against the DNA. TRBV12-2 is flagged as a pseudogene. The CDR3 covers 14 residues. The CDR3 loop is CASPPGAGANVLTF. DNA for the CDR3: TGTGCAAGTCCCCCGGGGGCTGGGGCCAACGTCCTGACTTTC.

This clonotype was found many times. The genes are TRBV5-6 and TRBJ2-1, with 7 positions matching TRBD2. V lost 6 bases, J lost 5 bases, and 5 bases stayed unmatched. The CDR3 sequence is 13 residues long. Germline V gene data show CDR1 as SGHDT and CDR2 as YYEEEE. The CDR3 DNA is TGTGCCAGCAAGCGGGACGCGGACAATGAGCAGTTCTTC. It codes for CASKRDADNEQFF.

This clonotype was observed at least ten times. Here the CDR3 DNA reads TGTGCCAGCACCGATGGTACGCAGCCCCAGCATTTT. This translates into CASTDGTQPQHF. The chain joins TRBV27 to TRBJ1-5; D is undetermined. In germline, CDR1 is MNHEY, CDR2 SMNVEV (reference sequence). This CDR3 has 12 amino acids. V shed 7 bases and J shed 7 bases, with 11 bases lying between them.

This clonotype was observed a few times. The J gene is TRBJ1-5, the V gene TRBV7-2, with TRBD1 as a possible D gene (6 bases). The CDR3 is 15 amino acids. Trimming removed 3 bases from V and 5 bases from J, with 14 bases in between. CDR1 is SGHTA and CDR2 is FQGNSA in the germline V gene. This CDR3 is CASSFRGQMDQPQHF. The DNA for the CDR3 is TGTGCCAGCAGCTTTCGAGGACAGATGGATCAGCCCCAGCATTTT.

The chain recombines TRBV5-4 with TRBJ2-2; D unclear. This CDR3 is built from 15 residues. CDR1 is SGHNT and CDR2 is YYREEE in the germline V gene (reference sequence). The germline V and J ends were trimmed by 5 bases and 1 base, with 12 bases remaining between them. CDR3 coding DNA: TGTGCCAGCAGTCAGAAGTGGGAGAACACCGGGGAGCTGTTTTTT. This codes for CASSQKWENTGELFF.

The chain has TRBV7-2 and TRBJ2-7; D gene unclear. Trimming took 1 base from V and 0 from J, leaving 16 bases between them. The length of the CDR3 is 17 residues. CDR1 is SGHTA, CDR2 FQGNSA, per germline. CDR3 in DNA: TGTGCCAGCAGCTTAGGATCCTACGGCGTTAGCTCCTACGAGCAGTACTTC. Translating it yields CASSLGSYGVSSYEQYF.

This clonotype was counted at least ten times. This chain joins TRBV7-2 and TRBJ2-1, with D tentatively TRBD1 or TRBD2 (5 bases each). This CDR3 has 14 residues. Per germline, CDR1 SGHTA and CDR2 FQGNSA. V was clipped by 6 bases and J by 14 bases, with 23 bases between them. The DNA of the CDR3 is TGTGCCAGCAGTTATAGGACCGGGGACCGTATGGAGTTCTTC. Protein sequence: CASSYRTGDRMEFF.